Included here is one T cell receptor beta chain sequence, with context. This table comes from immunoSEQ multiplex PCR, and its TCRdb copy is limited to in-frame clones, with some not included. Of around 40,000 clones listed, approximately 83% are singletons. This sample was included in a study of radiotherapy plus CTLA-4 blockade in lung cancer. Across the whole study: Patients showed objective responses in 18% of cases, and disease control was achieved by under 40%.

The sequence was collected from a human donor with non-small cell lung cancer whose response to radiotherapy plus ipilimumab could not be evaluated. The sequencing here drew on peripheral blood, taken from a patient treated with radiotherapy plus ipilimumab.

The CDR3 bases are TGTGCCAGCGTTCCGGGGGGCGACGGTGAAGCTTTCTTT. Translation gives CASVPGGDGEAFF. This rearrangement joins TRBV7-6 to TRBJ1-1, with D tentatively TRBD1 (6 bases). The V end was cut by 8 bases, the J end by 7 bases, with 17 bases between. Per germline, CDR1 SGHVS and CDR2 FNYEAQ. CDR3 length: 13 residues.